This T cell receptor (beta chain) was captured by sequencing in a study of identical twins listed by TCRdb under 2016. Turning to the overall study: To test whether fetal clonotypes persist, this study deep-sequenced TCR alpha and beta repertoires from monozygotic twins, from unrelated adults of various ages, and from cord blood. To rule out contamination, the twin experiments were replicated at different times with different library preparation protocols.

This clonotype was observed a handful of times. Its antigen has not been determined. There are no base qualities to consult, and no much larger clone falls within one base. Only healthy Caucasian donors were included. The twin cohort consisted of three pairs of female monozygotic twins, all aged roughly 18 to 30 years. Positive isolation kits from Invitrogen were used to isolate CD4+ and CD8+ T cell populations. Beyond this particular receptor, the publication reports: The excess sharing between twins in beta out-of-frame sequences was weaker because fewer shared sequences reduced the signal-to-noise ratio. Fewer insertions were carried by abundant cord blood beta clonotypes; a weaker similar trend was observed in young adult naive repertoires, while no such trend was observed in memory repertoires. In monozygotic twins, recombination models systematically underestimated out-of-frame TCR alpha sharing, but the models matched the sharing seen between unrelated individuals. Because the same donors could not be followed over many years, conclusions were based on cross-sectional statistical analysis. Compared with coincidental sharing between unrelated individuals, out-of-frame TCR alpha sequences shared between twins had an excess of sequences with low generation probability. Invariant T cells such as MAIT and iNKT could partly confound zero-insertion analyses, although diverse VJ usage argued against such confounding for most clonotypes.

Libraries were prepared through 5' RACE. Reads for this sample came from an Illumina HiSeq 2000. A universal primer binding site was introduced by template switching, and a unique molecular identifier was present in the final cDNA, enabling accurate counting of TCR cDNA molecules. Specific primers in the conserved constant-segment region were used to synthesize first-strand cDNA for the TCR alpha and beta chains. To control for contamination, every cDNA library carried two barcodes: a SMART-Mk sample barcode plus Illumina barcodes. TruSeq adapter sequences along with Illumina sample barcodes were introduced in two successive PCR steps. TCR alpha and beta cDNA libraries were sequenced on the Illumina HiSeq platform with custom primers. The study's processing was this. MiGEC was used to process raw reads and extract unique molecular identifiers, and MiXCR was used to find CDR3 positions. Recombination models were inferred per individual with the repgenHMM and IGoR tools using an EM algorithm. The analysis of shared clonotypes was done with the tcR package in R, with sharing normalized by the product of cloneset sizes. To study raw recombination free of thymic and clonal selection effects, out-of-frame nonproductive sequences were analyzed. Clones were called with MiXCR by TCRdb after fastp trimmed the public reads at Q25, and only in-frame beta chains were retained. Every entry covers one CDR3 protein and lists the most common genes and DNA from its rows. The V and J calls here are based on TCRdb, not the publication. This sample is represented by 450,000 or so distinct CDR3 sequences; more than 13% of them were singletons. Clones ranked in the top ten supply about 0.97% of the sample.

The germline V gene encodes CDR1 LGHNA and CDR2 YSLEER. Trimming takes 11 bases from V and 1 base from J, and the germline ends sit 15 bases apart. From the cysteine up to the phenylalanine, the CDR3 has a length of 13 residues. The only DNA kept is the CDR3, 39 bases in frame from the first base. The same specimen was also included in a second study, on yellow fever vaccine responses in identical twins. The second study, in turn, reports: The T cell response to vaccination in identical twins was reported by the authors to appear partly convergent and partly personalized. Focusing on identical twins, the study followed the T cell clones that responded to the vaccine, and did so with precision.

The source of this sequence is a woman aged 18-35 years in good health. The chain couples TRBV4-3 to TRBJ2-7, with no reliable assignment of the D segment. Specimen: CD4+ T cells sorted from blood. The DNA is as follows: TGCGCCCCCCTGGACCAACATTCCTACGAGCAGTACTTC. Translated, it reads CAPLDQHSYEQYF.